These 32 T cell receptor beta chains share one sample of origin, sequenced in a study of cytomegalovirus exposure and HLA in healthy donors. PCR used 60 Vbeta primers and 13 Jbeta primers. Measured with immunoSEQ multiplex PCR; TCRdb has only the in-frame clones, and not every one. The table includes tens of thousands of clones, around 77% detected once. Sequencing was performed on PBMCs. These receptors were collected from a woman aged 30 to 39 in good health and CMV-seropositive.

This chain uses TRBV15 with TRBJ2-7, with TRBD1 identical over 9 bases. Germline V lookup: CDR1 LNHNV, CDR2 YYDKDF (reference sequence). The V gene end was trimmed by 3 bases and the J gene end by 3 bases; junction bases not matched to a gene: 12. This CDR3 is built from 17 residues. CDR3 amino acids: CATSRGIGGDRVYEQYF. The CDR3 nucleotides read TGTGCCACCAGCAGGGGCATAGGGGGGGACAGGGTCTACGAGCAGTACTTC.

The CDR3 region has the DNA TGTGCCACCAGCAGAGGTGGGGGGGCCGACTATGGCTACACCTTC. Encoded protein: CATSRGGGADYGYTF. This chain connects TRBV15 to TRBJ1-2; possibly TRBD1 for D (6 bases). CDR3 size: 15 residues. V lost 1 base to trimming and J lost 3 bases, with 12 bases between them. Germline CDR1 and CDR2: LNHNV and YYDKDF (reference sequence).

The V and J genes are TRBV18 and TRBJ1-1; D uncertain. From germline, CDR1 is KGHSH and CDR2 LQKENI. Trimming took 1 base from V and 2 from J, leaving 14 bases between them. This CDR3 has 16 amino acids. In DNA, the CDR3 is TGTGCCAGCTCACCACGGGAGGTTTCTCCCAACACTGAAGCTTTCTTT. The encoded protein is CASSPREVSPNTEAFF.

In its sample, this clone was seen once. J is TRBJ2-7 and V is TRBV30; 7 bases map to TRBD1. Trimming took 0 bases from V and 5 from J; bases not matched to a gene: 4. CDR3 length: 13 residues. Germline CDR1 is GTSNPN and CDR2 is SVGIG (reference sequence). CDR3 DNA sequence: TGTGCCTGGAGTGTACAGGGGCGGGACGAGCAGTACTTC. It codes for CAWSVQGRDEQYF.

This clone was observed once. V gene TRBV5-1 combines with J gene TRBJ2-7; D is perhaps TRBD2 (6 bases). V lost 4 bases and J 4 bases, leaving 9 bases between the germline ends. The germline V gene encodes CDR1 SGHRS and CDR2 YFSETQ. CDR3 length equals 12 residues. CDR3 nucleotide sequence: TGCGCCAGCAGCCCAGGGACTTACGAGCAGTACTTC. Translation: CASSPGTYEQYF.

This chain uses TRBV15 with TRBJ2-2, with 7 bases identical to TRBD1. Trimming removed 3 bases from V and 6 bases from J; junction bases left unmatched: 7. The V gene's germline CDR1 is LNHNV and CDR2 YYDKDF (reference sequence). CDR3 length: 15 residues. The CDR3 nucleotides read TGTGCCACCAGCAGTTACAGGGGCCATCCCGGGGAGCTGTTTTTT. It specifies CATSSYRGHPGELFF.

V usage is TRBV18 and J usage is TRBJ2-5; D not certain. The CDR3 has 13 amino acids. V was pared by 0 bases and J by 1 base, with 3 bases between. Germline values: CDR1 KGHSH, CDR2 LQKENI. The CDR3 DNA sequence: TGTGCCAGCTCACCACCCAGCCAAGAGACCCAGTACTTC. Protein sequence: CASSPPSQETQYF.

V gene TRBV28 combines with J gene TRBJ2-5, with D tentatively TRBD1 (7 bases). The V end lost 5 bases, the J end lost 1 base, and 14 bases lay between the germline ends. This CDR3 has 15 amino acids. Germline-derived CDR1 and CDR2 are MDHEN and SYDVKM. CDR3 sequence reads: CASSPGGTPQETQYF. In DNA form, the CDR3 reads TGTGCCAGCAGTCCAGGGGGGACACCCCAAGAGACCCAGTACTTC.

The rearrangement uses TRBV27 and TRBJ1-5; weak D call: TRBD1 (6 bases). The germline V gene encodes CDR1 MNHEY and CDR2 SMNVEV (reference sequence). This CDR3 has 15 amino acids. Deletions cut 4 bases from V and 2 bases from J, with 12 bases between. CDR3 sequence reads: CASSSWAGGNQPQHF. For the CDR3, the DNA is TGTGCCAGCAGTTCGTGGGCAGGGGGCAATCAGCCCCAGCATTTT.

This chain joins TRBV7-8 and TRBJ2-1; 11 nucleotides match TRBD1. Trimming removed 5 bases from V and 9 bases from J; junction bases left unmatched: 6. This CDR3 has 14 residues. Germline V gene sequence: CDR1 SGHVS, CDR2 FQNEAQ. The CDR3 bases are TGTGCCAGCAGCCCGGACAGGGGGCGGTGTGAGCAGTTCTTC. It translates to CASSPDRGRCEQFF.

The chain has TRBV2 and TRBJ2-5, with TRBD2 matching over 7 bases. The end of the DNA is better explained by TRBJ2-7, so the J call may be wrong. The CDR3 extends over 16 amino acids. Per germline, CDR1 SNHLY and CDR2 FYNNEI. CDR3 amino acids: CASNPLRSGVSYEQYF. CDR3 in DNA: TGTGCCAGCAACCCTTTACGGAGCGGGGTCTCCTACGAGCAGTACTTC.

The chain is built from TRBV6-1 and TRBJ2-7, with TRBD1 matching over 8 bases. This CDR3 has 16 amino acids. CDR1 and CDR2 from the germline V gene are MNHNS and SASEGT. J was trimmed by 1 base and V by 3 bases; bases with no gene match: 8. In nucleotides, the CDR3 is TGTGCCAGCAGTGAGGCCCCGGGGACAGGTTCCTACGAGCAGTACTTC. It specifies CASSEAPGTGSYEQYF.

The J gene is TRBJ2-5, the V gene TRBV2, with D unclear. V was pared by 4 bases and J by 5 bases, with 8 bases between. This CDR3 is built from 12 residues. Germline values: CDR1 SNHLY, CDR2 FYNNEI. The chain's CDR3 is CASSGDSETQYF. The CDR3 nucleotides are TGTGCCAGCAGTGGAGATAGCGAGACCCAGTACTTC. Drawing the rest from reference TRBV2 and TRBJ2-5, the complete variable domain is EPEVTQTPSHQVTQMGQEVILRCVPISNHLYFYWYRQILGQKVEFLVSFYNNEISEKSEIFDDQFSVERPDGSNFTLKIRSTKLEDSAMYFCASSGDSETQYFGPGTRLLVL.

For this clone: A read error may account for a junction end that differs from germline. The chain recombines TRBV7-6 with TRBJ2-1; 9 nucleotides match TRBD2. Germline V CDR1 and CDR2: SGHVS, FNYEAQ. This CDR3 is built from 18 residues. As DNA, the CDR3 is TGTGCCGGCAGCAGCCGAACTGGACTAGCGCTGGGAAACAATGAGCAGTTCTTC. Protein product: CAGSSRTGLALGNNEQFF.

The chain couples TRBV6-6 to TRBJ1-1; D is possibly TRBD1 (6 bases). The CDR3 runs 14 residues. V was trimmed by 0 bases and J by 1 base, leaving 6 bases between them. CDR1 is MNHNY, CDR2 SVGAGI, per germline (reference sequence). The CDR3 spells CASSYSGGNTEAFF. The CDR3 DNA reads TGTGCCAGCAGTTACTCAGGGGGGAACACTGAAGCTTTCTTT.

This chain links TRBV5-8 with TRBJ1-2; 8 bases are a match to TRBD1. CDR1 and CDR2 (germline): SGHTS, YDEGEE. Trimming at V came to 4 bases and at J to 8 bases, leaving 13 bases not matched to a gene. This CDR3 comprises 15 residues. This chain's CDR3 is CASSQFSGQGRGYTF. The CDR3 DNA sequence: TGTGCCAGCAGCCAATTTTCTGGACAGGGCCGCGGCTACACCTTC. The whole variable domain, remainder taken from reference TRBV5-8 and TRBJ1-2, is EAGVTQSPTHLIKTRGQQATLRCSPISGHTSVYWYQQALGLGLQFLLWYDEGEERNRGNFPPRFSGRQFPNYSSELNVNALELEDSALYLCASSQFSGQGRGYTFGSGTRLTVV.

This chain links TRBV7-3 with TRBJ2-1; 11 bases are shared with TRBD2. This CDR3 is 15 amino acids long. Looked up from germline, CDR1 is SGHTA and CDR2 is FQGTGA. Losses at the gene ends were 5 bases for V and 8 bases for J; bases not matched to a gene: 8. The CDR3 region is CASSPDSGGADEQFF. In nucleotides, the CDR3 is TGTGCCAGCAGCCCAGATAGCGGGGGGGCCGATGAGCAGTTCTTC.

This clone was observed a handful of times. The CDR3 protein is CASSQVDSGGSPLHF. CDR3 in DNA: TGTGCCAGCAGCCAAGTGGACTCCGGGGGATCACCCCTCCACTTT. This chain connects TRBV7-9 to TRBJ1-6; D perhaps matches TRBD1 (5 bases). The CDR3 consists of 15 residues. The ends were cut back, 5 bases at V and 10 bases at J, with 18 bases in the middle. Looked up from germline, CDR1 is SEHNR and CDR2 is FQNEAQ (reference sequence).

The V call is TRBV5-1, the J call TRBJ2-1; no firm D call. Trimming cost V 2 bases and J 2 bases, with 11 bases left between them. The CDR3 sequence is 15 residues long. Germline V gene sequence: CDR1 SGHRS, CDR2 YFSETQ. The CDR3 protein is CASSFIANTYNEQFF. CDR3 in DNA: TGCGCCAGCAGCTTCATAGCCAACACCTACAATGAGCAGTTCTTC.

The chain joins TRBV18 to TRBJ1-2; the D gene is possibly TRBD1 (6 bases). The CDR3 spans 13 residues. In germline, CDR1 is KGHSH, CDR2 LQKENI. V was trimmed by 4 bases and J by 6 bases, leaving 12 bases between them. The CDR3 protein is CASSLTGLDGYTF. DNA for the CDR3: TGTGCCAGCTCACTCACAGGGCTAGATGGCTACACCTTC. Filled out from reference TRBV18 and TRBJ1-2, the complete variable domain reads NAGVMQNPRHLVRRRGQEARLRCSPMKGHSHVYWYRQLPEEGLKFMVYLQKENIIDESGMPKERFSAEFPKEGPSILRIQQVVRGDSAAYFCASSLTGLDGYTFGSGTRLTVV.

In this sample, this clone turned up once. The chain recombines TRBV28 with TRBJ1-5; TRBD1 agrees at 7 bases. Germline-derived CDR1 and CDR2 are MDHEN and SYDVKM. This CDR3 has 19 residues. V was clipped by 4 bases and J by 3 bases; unmatched bases: 18. In nucleotides, the CDR3 is TGTGCCAGCAGTTCCCCTCGAGTACAGGGGCCGAGCATCAATCAGCCCCAGCATTTT. It is translated as CASSSPRVQGPSINQPQHF.

The chain joins TRBV29-1 to TRBJ1-1, with 7 positions matching TRBD1. After removal of 7 bases from V and 1 base from J, the junction contained 3 bases not matched to a gene. The V gene's germline CDR1 is SQVTM and CDR2 ANQGSEA. The CDR3 spans 12 residues. In DNA, the CDR3 is TGCAGCGGGCACAGGGGGAACACTGAAGCTTTCTTT. Translating gives CSGHRGNTEAFF.

The chain employs TRBV6-5 and TRBJ1-1; 7 bases match TRBD1. Germline-derived CDR1 and CDR2 are MNHEY and SVGAGI. V trimming: 6 bases; J trimming: 0 bases; junction bases outside the gene matches: 4. This CDR3 spans 14 amino acids. DNA of the CDR3: TGTGCCAGCAGCCCCGGGACAGTGAACACTGAAGCTTTCTTT. Its translation: CASSPGTVNTEAFF.

The V and J genes are TRBV6-5 and TRBJ1-5; weak D call: TRBD1 (5 bases). This CDR3 is 14 amino acids long. Per germline, CDR1 MNHEY and CDR2 SVGAGI. Trimming left V 4 bases short and J 6 bases short, with 13 bases between. CDR3 residues: CASSWGGEGQPQHF. The CDR3 bases are TGTGCCAGCAGTTGGGGGGGGGAAGGTCAGCCCCAGCATTTT.

The chain combines TRBV6-1 with TRBJ2-7; maybe TRBD1 (6 bases). Per the germline V gene, CDR1 is MNHNS and CDR2 is SASEGT. The CDR3 totals 14 residues. Trimming stripped 7 bases from V and 4 bases from J, with 17 bases between. This chain's CDR3 is CASKESGAVYEQYF. CDR3 nucleotide sequence: TGTGCCAGCAAGGAGTCAGGGGCGGTTTACGAGCAGTACTTC.

The chain couples TRBV7-2 to TRBJ1-3, with 9 bases identical to TRBD1. The CDR3 has 17 amino acids. Germline values: CDR1 SGHTA, CDR2 FQGNSA. Trimming at V came to 4 bases and at J to 3 bases, leaving 10 bases not matched to a gene. CDR3 DNA sequence: TGTGCCAGCAGCTCCACCGCACAGGGGGCTTATGGAAACACCATATATTTT. This encodes CASSSTAQGAYGNTIYF. Full variable domain (missing parts from reference TRBV7-2 and TRBJ1-3): GAGVSQSPSNKVTEKGKDVELRCDPISGHTALYWYRQSLGQGLEFLIYFQGNSAPDKSGLPSDRFSAERTGGSVSTLTIQRTQQEDSAVYLCASSSTAQGAYGNTIYFGEGSWLTVV.

J is TRBJ1-1 and V is TRBV19; no clear D. Germline loops: CDR1 LNHDA, CDR2 SQIVND (reference sequence). V shed 7 bases and J shed 0 bases, with 12 bases lying between them. CDR3 size: 14 residues. This CDR3 is CASNYGSMNTEAFF. The DNA of the CDR3 is TGTGCCAGTAACTACGGCAGTATGAACACTGAAGCTTTCTTT.

This clone appeared a single time. The chain links TRBV30 to TRBJ2-3, with D tentatively TRBD2 (6 bases). The CDR3 consists of 13 residues. The V and J ends lost 8 bases and 5 bases respectively, with 17 bases between them. CDR1 is GTSNPN, CDR2 SVGIG, per germline (reference sequence). In DNA form, the CDR3 reads TGTGCCCACAGTCAGCGGGTCAGAGATACGCAGTATTTT. It codes for CAHSQRVRDTQYF.

V usage is TRBV7-9 and J usage is TRBJ1-2, with TRBD1 matching over 10 bases. The junction had 8 bases not matched to a gene; V was cut back by 3 bases and J by 1 base. This CDR3 is built from 17 residues. CDR1 and CDR2 from the germline V gene are SEHNR and FQNEAQ (reference sequence). CDR3 DNA sequence: TGTGCCAGCAGCTTTAAGACAGGGGGCGGCAATAACTATGGCTACACCTTC. It yields the protein CASSFKTGGGNNYGYTF.

This chain joins TRBV9 and TRBJ1-3; 8 bases are shared with TRBD1. CDR1 is SGDLS, CDR2 YYNGEE, per germline. V lost 5 bases to trimming and J lost 0 bases; unmatched junction nucleotides: 10. This CDR3 comprises 17 residues. The CDR3 reads CASSLRGDRYSGNTIYF. CDR3 in DNA: TGTGCCAGCAGTCTACGAGGGGACAGGTACTCTGGAAACACCATATATTTT. The full variable domain, completed using reference TRBV9 and TRBJ1-3, is DSGVTQTPKHLITATGQRVTLRCSPRSGDLSVYWYQQSLDQGLQFLIQYYNGEERAKGNILERFSAQQFPDLHSELNLSSLELGDSALYFCASSLRGDRYSGNTIYFGEGSWLTVV.

The chain recombines TRBV7-8 with TRBJ2-2, with 10 positions matching TRBD2. CDR1 and CDR2 (germline): SGHVS, FQNEAQ. V gave up 5 bases and J gave up 7 bases; unmatched junction bases: 16. There are 18 residues in the CDR3. The CDR3 here is CASSHLVAGGPLSGELFF. Here the CDR3 DNA reads TGTGCCAGCAGCCACCTAGTAGCGGGGGGCCCCCTTAGCGGGGAGCTGTTTTTT.

In the case of this clone: No conserved phenylalanine or tryptophan ends this CDR3, so it is likely a read error. The chain employs TRBV18 and TRBJ1-1, with D maybe TRBD1 (5 bases). From germline, CDR1 is KGHSH and CDR2 LQKENI. V lost 2 bases to trimming and J lost 0 bases, with 16 bases between them. This CDR3 has 17 amino acids. CDR3 coding DNA: TGTGCCAGCTCACCAGCGGCAGGCAGGGCCCTGAACACTGAAGCTTTCCTT. Protein sequence: CASSPAAGRALNTEAFL.